Below are 21 T cell receptor beta chains sequenced from a single sample in a study of cytomegalovirus exposure and HLA in healthy donors. PCR involved 60 Vbeta and 13 Jbeta primers. Clones were read by immunoSEQ multiplex PCR, and TCRdb kept only the in-frame ones, dropping some. The sample records approximately 190,000 clones, roughly 80% being singletons. What was sequenced was PBMCs. These receptors were obtained from a woman aged 18-29 years in good health and CMV-seronegative.

The chain joins TRBV14 to TRBJ2-1; the D is unclear. V was clipped by 0 bases and J by 12 bases, with 12 bases between them. The CDR3 runs 13 residues. Germline CDR1 reads SGHDN; CDR2 reads FVKESK. This CDR3 is CASSQDRIHGQFF. The CDR3 nucleotides are TGTGCCAGCAGCCAAGATAGAATCCACGGGCAGTTCTTC.

This chain uses TRBV25-1 with TRBJ2-5, with 9 bases that match TRBD2. The CDR3 runs 12 residues. Losses at the gene ends were 8 bases for V and 4 bases for J; bases not matched to a gene: 2. Germline V gene data show CDR1 as MGHDK and CDR2 as SYGVNS. The chain's CDR3 is CASAGGVETQYF. DNA of the CDR3: TGTGCCAGCGCGGGAGGGGTAGAGACCCAGTACTTC.

Of note for this clone: The sample carries other DNA sequences with the same CDR3. V usage is TRBV30 and J usage is TRBJ1-2; 8 nucleotides agree with TRBD1. The germline V gene encodes CDR1 GTSNPN and CDR2 SVGIG (reference sequence). V dropped 3 bases and J dropped 8; count of bases not matched to a gene: 2. The CDR3 loop spans 11 amino acids. Here the CDR3 reads CAWSPGGGYTF. As DNA, the CDR3 is TGTGCCTGGAGCCCAGGGGGCGGCTACACCTTC.

A few counts support this clone. The chain joins TRBV6-1 to TRBJ2-1, with 10 bases fitting TRBD2. Germline V gene lookup returns CDR1 MNHNS and CDR2 SASEGT. V trimming: 5 bases; J trimming: 10 bases; junction bases outside the gene matches: 8. The length of the CDR3 is 14 residues. CDR3 amino acids: CASSTSGAFVEQFF. The CDR3 DNA is TGTGCCAGCAGTACTAGCGGGGCCTTCGTGGAGCAGTTCTTC.

The chain combines TRBV9 with TRBJ1-1; D is unresolved. The CDR3 is 14 amino acids. V lost 4 bases, J lost 4 bases, and 14 bases lay in between. Germline loops: CDR1 SGDLS, CDR2 YYNGEE. Written as DNA, the CDR3 is TGTGCCAGCAGCTCAGAAGTGTCTAGCACTGAAGCTTTCTTT. Translated, it gives CASSSEVSSTEAFF.

The V call is TRBV5-6, the J call TRBJ2-7; a weak D match, TRBD1 (6 bases). V was cut by 4 bases and J by 4 bases, with 12 bases left in between. This CDR3 is 13 amino acids long. Germline values: CDR1 SGHDT, CDR2 YYEEEE. In nucleotides, the CDR3 is TGTGCCAGCAGCGACAGGACGGTTTACGAGCAGTACTTC. It specifies CASSDRTVYEQYF.

The chain is built from TRBV19 and TRBJ2-1; a weak D match, TRBD2 (5 bases). Germline-derived CDR1 and CDR2 are LNHDA and SQIVND (reference sequence). The CDR3 length is 15 residues. Trimming took 5 bases from V and 1 from J, leaving 12 bases between them. The CDR3, as DNA: TGTGCCAGTAGTCGCCCGGACTTTTCCTACAATGAGCAGTTCTTC. This encodes CASSRPDFSYNEQFF.

V is TRBV27 and J is TRBJ1-6; possible D gene TRBD1, 5 bases. Trimming cost V 6 bases and J 6 bases, with 33 bases left between them. Germline CDR1 is MNHEY and CDR2 is SMNVEV (reference sequence). The CDR3 totals 21 residues. The CDR3, as DNA: TGTGCCAGCAGCTTGGAAACTCCGGCAGGGTTTCGAGTAGGTGTTAATTCACCCCTCCACTTT. As protein: CASSLETPAGFRVGVNSPLHF.

This rearrangement joins TRBV5-5 to TRBJ2-7; D may be TRBD2 (5 bases). The CDR3 extends over 14 amino acids. CDR1 and CDR2 (germline): SGHKS, YYEKEE (reference sequence). The V and J ends lost 2 bases and 0 bases respectively, with 9 bases between them. CDR3 nucleotides: TGTGCCAGCAGCTTTCTGACTAACTCCTACGAGCAGTACGTC. It specifies CASSFLTNSYEQYV.

This clone was detected only once. The chain links TRBV27 to TRBJ2-1; 7 bases match TRBD1. Germline V lookup: CDR1 MNHEY, CDR2 SMNVEV (reference sequence). The CDR3 has 15 amino acids. The V and J ends lost 4 bases and 8 bases, in that order; junction bases with no gene match: 11. The CDR3 loop reads CASSSLIEGAYEQFF. The DNA of the CDR3 is TGTGCCAGCAGTTCTCTTATCGAGGGGGCGTATGAGCAGTTCTTC.

The chain has TRBV11-2 and TRBJ1-1; 7 positions agree with TRBD1. CDR3 size: 15 residues. Germline CDR1 and CDR2: SGHAT and FQNNGV. The trim removed 1 base at V and 7 bases at J, leaving 9 bases unmatched. The CDR3 protein is CASSLVAGGGGEAFF. The CDR3 nucleotides read TGTGCCAGCAGCTTAGTGGCAGGGGGAGGAGGTGAAGCTTTCTTT.

This chain joins TRBV30 and TRBJ1-2; TRBD1 aligns across 8 bases. Trimming removed 2 bases from V and 4 bases from J; junction bases left unmatched: 9. The CDR3 loop spans 15 amino acids. CDR1 GTSNPN and CDR2 SVGIG come from the germline V gene (reference sequence). CDR3 loop: CAWSLGTGTGYGYTF. The CDR3 bases are TGTGCCTGGAGTCTAGGAACCGGGACAGGCTATGGCTACACCTTC.

V and J are TRBV7-9 and TRBJ2-7, with TRBD1 as a possible D gene (6 bases). Germline-derived CDR1 and CDR2 are SEHNR and FQNEAQ (reference sequence). This CDR3 has 13 residues. CDR3 DNA: TGTTCCAGCAGCCCGGACAGCTCCTACGAGCAGTACGTC. Its protein product is CSSSPDSSYEQYV.

This clone was counted only a few times. This rearrangement joins TRBV6-5 to TRBJ1-5; TRBD1 agrees at 7 bases. The germline V gene has CDR1 MNHEY and CDR2 SVGAGI. This CDR3 comprises 15 residues. V shed 6 bases, J shed 0 bases, and the junction held 5 bases outside the gene matches. As DNA, the CDR3 is TGTGCCAGCAGGGGGACAGCCTATAGCAATCAGCCCCAGCATTTT. It encodes CASRGTAYSNQPQHF.

The V gene is TRBV15, the J gene TRBJ1-4; 7 bases are a match to TRBD1. The J segment lost 6 bases and the V segment lost 4 bases, leaving 11 bases of the junction unmatched. Germline V gene lookup returns CDR1 LNHNV and CDR2 YYDKDF (reference sequence). The CDR3 covers 16 residues. The CDR3 is CATSKLTGELYEKLFF. CDR3 in DNA: TGTGCCACCAGCAAACTTACAGGGGAGCTTTATGAAAAACTGTTTTTT.

The rearrangement uses TRBV30 and TRBJ2-7, with 11 nucleotides matching TRBD1. The germline V gene encodes CDR1 GTSNPN and CDR2 SVGIG (reference sequence). V shed 5 bases, J shed 7 bases, and the junction held 7 bases outside the gene matches. This CDR3 has 13 residues. The DNA of the CDR3 is TGTGCCTGGGATGGACAGGGGGCACTTGAGCAGTACTTC. Translating gives CAWDGQGALEQYF.

The CDR3 sequence: CASRKTGGADEAFF. CDR3 coding DNA: TGTGCCAGCAGAAAGACAGGGGGGGCGGATGAAGCTTTCTTT. The gene calls are TRBV9 and TRBJ1-1, with TRBD1 matching 9 bases. Germline assignment: CDR1 SGDLS and CDR2 YYNGEE. J was trimmed by 7 bases and V by 5 bases; bases with no gene match: 9. The CDR3 runs 14 residues.

The chain carries TRBV6-4 and TRBJ1-2, with 11 nucleotides matching TRBD1. This CDR3 is 15 amino acids long. In germline, CDR1 is MRHNA, CDR2 SNTAGT. V lost 8 bases, J lost 4 bases, and 9 bases stayed unmatched. The CDR3 DNA sequence: TGTGCCAGCGTACGTTCTGGACAGGGGGCCTATGGCTACACCTTC. It codes for CASVRSGQGAYGYTF.

V gene TRBV28 combines with J gene TRBJ1-1; possibly TRBD1 for D (5 bases). This CDR3 has 12 amino acids. Trimming took 2 bases from V and 7 from J, leaving 8 bases between them. From germline, CDR1 is MDHEN and CDR2 SYDVKM. CDR3 in amino acids: CASSLTGDEAFF. The DNA of the CDR3 is TGTGCCAGCAGTTTAACGGGGGATGAAGCTTTCTTT. Complete variable domain (other parts from reference TRBV28 and TRBJ1-1): DVKVTQSSRYLVKRTGEKVFLECVQDMDHENMFWYRQDPGLGLRLIYFSYDVKMKEKGDIPEGYSVSREKKERFSLILESASTNQTSMYLCASSLTGDEAFFGQGTRLTVV.

This chain joins TRBV7-9 and TRBJ1-5, with 8 bases matching TRBD1. CDR3 length: 13 amino acids. V dropped 1 base and J dropped 10; count of bases not matched to a gene: 3. Per the germline V gene, CDR1 is SEHNR and CDR2 is FQNEAQ (reference sequence). The CDR3, as DNA: TGTGCCAGCAGCTTAGGACAGGGGAGACCCCAGCATTTT. It codes for CASSLGQGRPQHF.

The V call is TRBV4-3, the J call TRBJ2-6, with 8 nucleotides matching TRBD1. Germline V gives CDR1 LGHNA, CDR2 YSLEER. The CDR3 runs 19 residues. V lost 4 bases and J lost 0; bases outside the gene matches: 11. This CDR3 reads CASSPETGQVSSGANVLTF. The CDR3 DNA follows: TGCGCCAGCAGCCCAGAAACGGGACAGGTGTCCTCTGGGGCCAACGTCCTGACTTTC.